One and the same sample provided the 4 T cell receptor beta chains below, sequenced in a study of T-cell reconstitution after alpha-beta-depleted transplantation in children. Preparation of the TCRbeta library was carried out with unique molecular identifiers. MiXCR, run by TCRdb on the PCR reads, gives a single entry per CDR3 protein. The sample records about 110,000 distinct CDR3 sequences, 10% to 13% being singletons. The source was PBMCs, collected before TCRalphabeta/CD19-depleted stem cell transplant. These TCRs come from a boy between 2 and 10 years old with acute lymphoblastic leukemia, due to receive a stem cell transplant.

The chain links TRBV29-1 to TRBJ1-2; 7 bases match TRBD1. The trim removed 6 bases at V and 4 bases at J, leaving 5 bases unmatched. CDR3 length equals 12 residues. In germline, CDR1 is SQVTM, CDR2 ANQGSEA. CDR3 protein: CSVVRDSYGYTF. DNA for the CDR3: TGCAGCGTAGTCCGGGACAGCTATGGCTACACCTTC. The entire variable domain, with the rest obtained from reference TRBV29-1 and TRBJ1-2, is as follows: SAVISQKPSRDICQRGTSLTIQCQVDSQVTMMFWYRQQPGQSLTLIATANQGSEATYESGFVIDKFPISRPNLTFSTLTVSNMSPEDSSIYLCSVVRDSYGYTFGSGTRLTVV.

This CDR3 reads CASSLSLAVEQYF. Written as DNA, the CDR3 is TGTGCCAGCAGTTTAAGTCTAGCGGTCGAGCAGTACTTC. This rearrangement joins TRBV28 to TRBJ2-7; 7 bases fit TRBD2. V gave up 2 bases and J gave up 6 bases; unmatched junction bases: 4. Germline CDR1 is MDHEN and CDR2 is SYDVKM. The CDR3 runs 13 residues.

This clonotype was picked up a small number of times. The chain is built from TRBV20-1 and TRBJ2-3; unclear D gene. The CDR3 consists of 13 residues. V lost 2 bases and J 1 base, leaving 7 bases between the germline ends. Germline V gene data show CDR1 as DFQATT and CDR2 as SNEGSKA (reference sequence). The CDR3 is CSARYRGTDTQYF. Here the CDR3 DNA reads TGCAGTGCTAGATACCGGGGCACAGATACGCAGTATTTT.

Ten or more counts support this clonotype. The CDR3 protein is CSVLQGRGTDTQYF. The CDR3 coding sequence is TGCAGCGTTTTGCAGGGACGGGGCACAGATACGCAGTATTTT. The chain recombines TRBV29-1 with TRBJ2-3; D is possibly TRBD1 or TRBD2 (5 bases each). From germline, CDR1 is SQVTM and CDR2 ANQGSEA. V was pared by 5 bases and J by 1 base, with 13 bases between. The length of the CDR3 is 14 residues.